The T cell receptor (beta chain) described here comes from a study of Graves' ophthalmopathy and Graves' hyperthyroidism. In the study overall: Samples of peripheral blood were obtained at initial diagnosis, prior to treatment of any kind. Study outcomes and limitations: Researchers report that a 13-signature model separated ophthalmopathy from stable hyperthyroidism, posting less than 90% sensitivity and about 80% specificity.

This clonotype showed up many times. The antigen is unknown. Establishment of the diagnosis relied upon clinical symptoms, serum thyroxine, TRAb, thyroid ultrasound and orbital computed tomography. As the starting material, around 10 ml of fresh peripheral blood yielded the PBMCs. CDR3 length: 15 residues. After removal of 4 bases from V and 2 bases from J, the junction contained 5 bases not matched to a gene. CDR3 regions of TCR beta were amplified from RNA transcripts. HTBI primers were employed in first-round RT-PCR, then a second-round multiplex PCR followed. TCRdb re-analysed the multiplex PCR reads in MiXCR, keeping a single row per CDR3 protein. The profile covers 350,000 to 400,000 distinct CDR3 sequences, with around 19% appearing a single time and about 1.6% taken by the ten largest.

The chain links TRBV12-3 or TRBV12-4 to TRBJ2-5; 9 bases fit TRBD2. The clonotype comes from a woman aged 18-30 years with Graves' ophthalmopathy. The sample comprised peripheral blood. The CDR3 region is CASSSSGAVQETQYF. Written as DNA, the CDR3 is TGTGCCAGCAGTTCTAGCGGGGCGGTACAAGAGACCCAGTACTTC.